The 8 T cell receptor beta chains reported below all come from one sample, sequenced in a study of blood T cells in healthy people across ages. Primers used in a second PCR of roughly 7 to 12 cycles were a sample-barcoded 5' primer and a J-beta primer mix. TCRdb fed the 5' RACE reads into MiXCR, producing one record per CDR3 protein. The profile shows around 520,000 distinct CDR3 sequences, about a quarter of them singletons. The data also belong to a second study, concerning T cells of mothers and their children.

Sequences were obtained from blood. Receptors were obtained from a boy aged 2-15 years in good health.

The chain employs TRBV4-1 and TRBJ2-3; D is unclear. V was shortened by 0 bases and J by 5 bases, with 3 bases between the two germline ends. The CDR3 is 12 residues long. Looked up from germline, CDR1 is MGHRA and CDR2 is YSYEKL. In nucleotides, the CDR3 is TGCGCCAGCAGCCAAGAAGGAGATACGCAGTATTTT. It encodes CASSQEGDTQYF.

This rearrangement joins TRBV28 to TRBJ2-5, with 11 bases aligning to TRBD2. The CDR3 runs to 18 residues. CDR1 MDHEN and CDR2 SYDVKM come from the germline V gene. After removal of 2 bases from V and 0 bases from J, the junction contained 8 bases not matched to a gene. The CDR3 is CASSLTLAGGKNQETQYF. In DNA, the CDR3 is TGTGCCAGCAGTTTAACGTTAGCGGGAGGGAAGAACCAAGAGACCCAGTACTTC.

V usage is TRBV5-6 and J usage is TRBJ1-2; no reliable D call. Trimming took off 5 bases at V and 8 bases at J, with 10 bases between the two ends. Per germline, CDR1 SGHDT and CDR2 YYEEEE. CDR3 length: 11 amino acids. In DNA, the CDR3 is TGTGCCAGCAGTTTGTTAGGCGGCTACACCTTC. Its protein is CASSLLGGYTF.

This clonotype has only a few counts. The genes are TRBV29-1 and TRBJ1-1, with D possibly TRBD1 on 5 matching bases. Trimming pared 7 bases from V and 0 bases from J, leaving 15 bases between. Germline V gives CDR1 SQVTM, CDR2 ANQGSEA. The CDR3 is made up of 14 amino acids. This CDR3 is CSARTGTVNTEAFF. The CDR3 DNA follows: TGCAGCGCTCGAACCGGGACGGTGAACACTGAAGCTTTCTTT.

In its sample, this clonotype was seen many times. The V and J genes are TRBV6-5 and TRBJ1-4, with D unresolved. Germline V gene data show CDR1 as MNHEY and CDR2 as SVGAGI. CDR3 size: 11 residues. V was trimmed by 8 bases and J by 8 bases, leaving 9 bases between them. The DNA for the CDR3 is TGTGCCAGCGGACGAGGAGAAAAACTGTTTTTT. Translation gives CASGRGEKLFF.

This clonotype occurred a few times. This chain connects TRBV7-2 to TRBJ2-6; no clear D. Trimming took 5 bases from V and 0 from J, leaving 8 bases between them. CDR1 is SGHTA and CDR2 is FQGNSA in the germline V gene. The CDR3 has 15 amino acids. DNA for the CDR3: TGTGCCAGCAGCAGAGGTGGCTCTGGGGCCAACGTCCTGACTTTC. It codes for CASSRGGSGANVLTF.

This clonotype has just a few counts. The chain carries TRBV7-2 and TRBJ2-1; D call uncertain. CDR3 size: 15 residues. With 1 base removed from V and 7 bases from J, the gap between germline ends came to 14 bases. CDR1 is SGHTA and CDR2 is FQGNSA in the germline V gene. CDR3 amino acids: CASSLGSGARNEQFF. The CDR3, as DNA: TGTGCCAGCAGCTTAGGTAGTGGCGCTAGAAATGAGCAGTTCTTC.

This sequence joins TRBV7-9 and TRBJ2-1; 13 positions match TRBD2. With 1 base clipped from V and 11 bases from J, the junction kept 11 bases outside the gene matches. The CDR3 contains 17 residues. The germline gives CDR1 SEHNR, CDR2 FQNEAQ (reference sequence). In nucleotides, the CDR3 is TGTGCCAGCAGCTTAGTTAGGACTAGCGGGAGACCAGACCAGCAGTTCTTC. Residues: CASSLVRTSGRPDQQFF.